These T cell receptor beta chains were read from a single sample in a study of T-cell reconstitution after alpha-beta-depleted transplantation in children. TCRdb passed the PCR reads through MiXCR, listing each CDR3 protein once. The sample holds approximately 300,000 distinct CDR3 sequences; 10% are singletons and the top ten take approximately 7.6%. The sequencing used PBMCs, collected before TCRalphabeta/CD19-depleted stem cell transplant. The source of these receptors is a boy under two years old with acute myeloid leukemia, due to receive a stem cell transplant. Each CDR3 is given with its conserved first and last residue. A D gene is named only where the DNA matches it firmly. Rows give clone size only sometimes, using once, few, many, or a class for an expanded clone.

D	size	V	J	DNA	CDR3
TRBD2	.	TRBV20-1	TRBJ2-2	TGCAGTGCTAGAGGACTAGCGGGGATCGGCATCACCGGGGAGCTGTTTTTT	CSARGLAGIGITGELFF
TRBD2	.	TRBV20-1	TRBJ2-2	TGCAGTGCTAGGGGGGAGGGCGCCGGGGAGCTGTTTTTT	CSARGEGAGELFF
TRBD1	.	TRBV5-1	TRBJ1-1	TGCGCCAGCAGCGATGGACAGGGTGGGATTAACACTGAAGCTTTCTTT	CASSDGQGGINTEAFF
.	.	TRBV7-9	TRBJ2-1	TGTGCCAGCAGCTTCCTAACCTACAATGAGCAGTTCTTC	CASSFLTYNEQFF
.	many	TRBV5-5	TRBJ2-2	TGTGCCAGCAGCTTGTGGACGGGGGTCGGCGGGGAGCTGTTTTTT	CASSLWTGVGGELFF
TRBD2	.	TRBV2	TRBJ2-7	TGTGCCAGCAGTGAAGCTCCGGGAGGGCCCTACGAGCAGTACTTC	CASSEAPGGPYEQYF
.	few	TRBV28	TRBJ2-7	TGTGCCAGCAGCGAAGGGGGAATCGCGAGGGAGCAGTACTTC	CASSEGGIAREQYF
.	many	TRBV11-2	TRBJ2-7	TGTGCCAGCAGCTTATGGACGAGGACCTACGAGCAGTACTTC	CASSLWTRTYEQYF
.	.	TRBV12-3/TRBV12-4	TRBJ2-3	TGTGCCTTCAGTTTAGGGGCAGGGACGGCAGATACGCAGTATTTT	CAFSLGAGTADTQYF
TRBD1	.	TRBV18	TRBJ2-5	TGTGCCAGCTCCCTCCGGGACAGACAAGAGACCCAGTACTTC	CASSLRDRQETQYF
.	few	TRBV7-3	TRBJ2-3	TGTGCCACCATCCGGGTGAGCACAGATACGCAGTATTTT	CATIRVSTDTQYF
TRBD1	many	TRBV12-3/TRBV12-4	TRBJ2-7	TGTGCCAGCAGTTTTCGACAGGGGGCCTACGAGCAGTACTTC	CASSFRQGAYEQYF
TRBD1	many	TRBV27	TRBJ1-4	TGTGCCAGCGGTAACAGGGGTGAAAAACTGTTTTTT	CASGNRGEKLFF
.	many	TRBV27	TRBJ2-1	TGTGCCAGCAGTTTAAGGGGGGGGACCGTAGATGAGCAGTTCTTC	CASSLRGGTVDEQFF
TRBD2	many	TRBV7-2	TRBJ2-7	TGTGCCAGCAGACAGGGACTAGCGGTCTCCTACGAGCAGTACTTC	CASRQGLAVSYEQYF
.	.	TRBV29-1	TRBJ1-6	TGCAGCGTTCGACTTAGCTCCTATAATTCACCCCTCCACTTT	CSVRLSSYNSPLHF
.	many	TRBV29-1	TRBJ1-3	TGCAGCGTTGTCGGCTCTGGAAACACCATATATTTT	CSVVGSGNTIYF
.	many	TRBV7-8	TRBJ2-3	TGTGCCAGCAGCTTAGGTATAGGGGGACCCGGCACAGATACGCAGTATTTT	CASSLGIGGPGTDTQYF
TRBD1	many	TRBV7-9	TRBJ1-2	TGTGCCAGCAGTCCGGACAGGCACTATGGCTACACCTTC	CASSPDRHYGYTF
TRBD2	many	TRBV5-4	TRBJ2-3	TGTGCCAGCAGTCGGGAGTTAGCGGGCCTCACAGATACGCAGTATTTT	CASSRELAGLTDTQYF
.	many	TRBV28	TRBJ1-5	TGTGCCAGCAGCCGTATGGGTAGCCTTAGCAATCAGCCCCAGCATTTT	CASSRMGSLSNQPQHF
.	.	TRBV3-1	TRBJ2-1	TGTGCCAGCAGCCAAAAAGGAAATAGGGGGGGGAATGAGCAGTTCTTC	CASSQKGNRGGNEQFF
.	many	TRBV7-9	TRBJ2-3	TGTGCCAGCAGCTTGGGGACGGGAGATACGCAGTATTTT	CASSLGTGDTQYF
TRBD2	many	TRBV15	TRBJ2-5	TGTGCCACCAGCAGACACCCCGGGACTAGGAGGGAGACCCAGTACTTC	CATSRHPGTRRETQYF
.	many	TRBV28	TRBJ2-7	TGTGCCAGCAGGTACAACGGACGGAACTACGAGCAGTACTTC	CASRYNGRNYEQYF
.	few	TRBV6-1	TRBJ2-5	TGTGCCAGCACGCGAATACTAAGTCGGGGGCGAGAGACCCAGTACTTC	CASTRILSRGRETQYF
TRBD1	many	TRBV7-9	TRBJ1-2	TGTGCCAGCAGCCGCAGGGGGGCGGACTATGGCTACACCTTC	CASSRRGADYGYTF
TRBD1	many	TRBV4-3	TRBJ1-4	TGCGCCAGCAGCCACTTCGACCGACAGGGAGATGAAAAACTGTTTTTT	CASSHFDRQGDEKLFF
.	many	TRBV24-1	TRBJ2-2	TGTGCCAGCCAGATGGGTACGAACACCGGGGAGCTGTTTTTT	CASQMGTNTGELFF
.	many	TRBV7-3	TRBJ1-3	TGTGCCAGCAGCTTACACTCAGCCAACTCTGGAAACACCATATATTTT	CASSLHSANSGNTIYF
TRBD1	many	TRBV6-1	TRBJ1-5	TGTGCCAGCAGCCCACAGGGACAGGGGAGTCAGCCCCAGCATTTT	CASSPQGQGSQPQHF
TRBD2	.	TRBV12-3/TRBV12-4	TRBJ2-5	TGTGCCAGCAGTTTCGAGCGGGGGAGCCAAGAGACCCAGTACTTC	CASSFERGSQETQYF
.	.	TRBV4-3	TRBJ2-2	TGCGCCAGCAGCCAAGATCCAGGGGGGCGGGAGCTGTTTTTT	CASSQDPGGRELFF
TRBD1	many	TRBV28	TRBJ2-1	TGTGCCAGCAGTGTACCCGGGACAGGGTGGAGAAATGAGCAGTTCTTC	CASSVPGTGWRNEQFF
.	many	TRBV4-3	TRBJ2-7	TGCGCCAGCAGCCAGGGGCGATCCTACGAGCAGTACTTC	CASSQGRSYEQYF
.	many	TRBV12-3/TRBV12-4	TRBJ1-2	TGTGCCAGCAGTCCACCGGGACGTTCCTATGGCTACACCTTC	CASSPPGRSYGYTF
.	many	TRBV5-5	TRBJ2-1	TGTGCCAGCAGCTGGAAGGATGAGCAGTTCTTC	CASSWKDEQFF
TRBD1	.	TRBV28	TRBJ2-3	TGTGCCAGCAGTTTTCAAGGGACAGGGGGCACAGATACGCATTATTTT	CASSFQGTGGTDTHYF
.	.	TRBV15	TRBJ2-6	TGTGCCACCAGCAGAGATACATTTCCTTCTGGGGCCAACGTCCTGACTTTC	CATSRDTFPSGANVLTF
.	many	TRBV10-3	TRBJ1-2	TGTGCCATCAGTGAAAGCTGGGGCAGGGTCCCTGGCTACACCTTC	CAISESWGRVPGYTF
TRBD2	many	TRBV7-2	TRBJ2-1	TGTGCCAGCAGCTCTAGGGGGACTAGCGGCTTTTCTGAGCAGTTCTTC	CASSSRGTSGFSEQFF
.	many	TRBV7-2	TRBJ2-2	TGTGCCAGCAGCTTAGCCCCGGGCGGGGAGCTGTTTTTT	CASSLAPGGELFF
.	many	TRBV6-5	TRBJ1-2	TGTGCCAGCAGTTACTCGAAAGTCGCCATCAGGGGCTATGGCTACACCTTC	CASSYSKVAIRGYGYTF
.	.	TRBV7-3	TRBJ2-3	TGTGCCAGCAGCTTAAATGCAGTCATGGATACGCAGTATTTT	CASSLNAVMDTQYF
.	.	TRBV7-3	TRBJ2-5	TGTGCCAGCACCGTCGACAGTCAAGAGACCCAGTACTTC	CASTVDSQETQYF
.	many	TRBV27	TRBJ2-5	TGTGCCAGCAGTTTATCCTTCGAAAGCGGAACCCAAGAGACCCAGTACTTC	CASSLSFESGTQETQYF
.	many	TRBV4-2	TRBJ2-7	TGTGCCAGCAGCCGTGGCAGCTCCTACGAGCAGTACTTC	CASSRGSSYEQYF
TRBD1	many	TRBV28	TRBJ2-5	TGTGCCAGCACCTGGACGGGACAGGGATCCTTAGGGACCCAGTACTTC	CASTWTGQGSLGTQYF
.	many	TRBV7-2	TRBJ2-7	TGTGCCAGCAGCTTAGCAGGTCTCCCCGGGGGATACGAGCAGTACTTC	CASSLAGLPGGYEQYF
.	many	TRBV7-2	TRBJ2-1	TGTGCCAGCAGCTTTAGGTCAAATAACAATGAGCAGTTCTTC	CASSFRSNNNEQFF
.	many	TRBV5-1	TRBJ2-1	TGCGCCAGCAGCTTAACGGGAGACGCCAATGAGCAGTTCTTC	CASSLTGDANEQFF